This T cell receptor beta chain was documented in a study of blood T cell repertoires in COVID-19. Study as a whole: Donors in the United States, Italy and Spain gave samples during acute or convalescent COVID-19. The cDNA or gDNA used as material had been derived from T cells, B-cell-depleted T cells, or PBMCs.

The germline gives CDR1 SGHTA, CDR2 FQGNSA. Trimming shortened V by 5 bases and J by 6 bases, and 14 bases separated the two germline ends. The CDR3 extends over 13 amino acids. TCRdb's table, derived via immunoSEQ multiplex PCR, lists solely in-frame clones and lacks some. The sample records 60,000 to 75,000 clones, 75% to 90% being singletons. This sequence was found in a man over 45 with active COVID-19. The material sequenced was peripheral blood. The chain combines TRBV7-2 with TRBJ2-7; weak D call: TRBD1 (5 bases). The CDR3 protein is CASSARQGSEQYF. The CDR3, as DNA: TGTGCCAGCAGCGCGCGCCAGGGAAGCGAGCAGTACTTC. Filled out from reference TRBV7-2 and TRBJ2-7, the complete variable domain reads GAGVSQSPSNKVTEKGKDVELRCDPISGHTALYWYRQSLGQGLEFLIYFQGNSAPDKSGLPSDRFSAERTGGSVSTLTIQRTQQEDSAVYLCASSARQGSEQYFGPGTRLTVT.